Presented here are 24 T cell receptor beta chains from one specimen sequenced in a study of post-analysis software for immune sequencing data. Regarding the study as a whole: Five TRBV segments were significantly more frequent in patients than in controls. TRBV5-6, TRBV5-1 and TRBV20-1 were among these segments.

Unique molecular identifiers were carried by the TCR beta cDNA libraries. TCRdb re-analysed the PCR reads in MiXCR, keeping a single row per CDR3 protein. The table has hundreds of thousands of distinct CDR3 sequences, approximately 30% seen once. No antigen has been assigned to these receptors. What was sequenced was blood. Receptor source: a girl aged 10 to 17 with multiple sclerosis.

V is TRBV12-3 or TRBV12-4 and J is TRBJ2-3; D ambiguous. This CDR3 is built from 15 residues. Deletions cut 3 bases from V and 3 bases from J, with 13 bases between. In DNA form, the CDR3 reads TGTGCCAGCAGTTTTTCGATAACCGAGACAGATACGCAGTATTTT. Translating gives CASSFSITETDTQYF.

The chain couples TRBV4-3 to TRBJ1-1; the D is unclear. The CDR3 loop spans 14 amino acids. The ends were cut back, 0 bases at V and 4 bases at J, with 9 bases in the middle. Germline values: CDR1 LGHNA, CDR2 YSLEER. The CDR3 DNA reads as TGCGCCAGCAGCCAAGACCACTGGGCCACTGAAGCTTTCTTT. Translated: CASSQDHWATEAFF.

The table lists this clonotype with a few counts. The chain is built from TRBV12-3 or TRBV12-4 and TRBJ1-2; D not resolved. With 0 bases removed from V and 4 bases from J, the gap between germline ends came to 9 bases. The CDR3 has 14 amino acids. CDR3 sequence reads: CASSLALPPYGYTF. The CDR3 nucleotides read TGTGCCAGCAGTTTAGCGTTGCCACCCTATGGCTACACCTTC.

The chain combines TRBV2 with TRBJ1-2; D ambiguous. V gave up 6 bases and J gave up 0 bases, with 8 bases separating them. CDR1 SNHLY and CDR2 FYNNEI come from the germline V gene. CDR3 length: 13 amino acids. This CDR3 reads CASRDLANYGYTF. The CDR3 DNA sequence: TGTGCCAGCAGGGATTTAGCTAACTATGGCTACACCTTC.

This clonotype was detected a few times. The V call is TRBV5-1, the J call TRBJ2-5; 7 nucleotides line up with TRBD2. CDR3 length equals 14 residues. Germline lookup yields CDR1 SGHRS and CDR2 YFSETQ. The trim removed 1 base at V and 5 bases at J, leaving 5 bases unmatched. Here the CDR3 DNA reads TGCGCCAGCAGCTTGCGGGAGGAGGAGGAGACCCAGTACTTC. Its translation: CASSLREEEETQYF.

This clonotype was picked up a small number of times. The CDR3 DNA sequence: TGTGCCATCAGTGAGTCGACAGGGATTAGCACAGATACGCAGTATTTT. The encoded protein is CAISESTGISTDTQYF. The rearrangement links TRBV10-3 to TRBJ2-3; TRBD1 aligns across 7 bases. This CDR3 region has 16 residues. CDR1 and CDR2 from the germline V gene are ENHRY and SYGVKD. V shed 0 bases, J shed 0 bases, and the junction held 3 bases outside the gene matches.

In its sample, this clonotype was seen a few times. The chain joins TRBV6-2 or TRBV6-3 to TRBJ2-3; D gene unclear. V dropped 6 bases and J dropped 5 bases, with 15 bases sitting between them. The CDR3 is 14 residues long. Germline V CDR1 and CDR2: MNHEY, SVGEGT. The DNA for the CDR3 is TGTGCCAGCAGACCGGACCTCGTCAGAGATACGCAGTATTTT. Its protein product is CASRPDLVRDTQYF.

The chain is built from TRBV4-3 and TRBJ1-2, with D tentatively TRBD1 (5 bases). The germline gives CDR1 LGHNA, CDR2 YSLEER. Between the trimmed V and J ends, which lost 0 bases and 7 bases, there was a span of 15 bases. The CDR3 is 15 amino acids. The CDR3 DNA follows: TGCGCCAGCAGCCAAGATACCCCGCGGCAGGGTGGCTACACCTTC. Translation gives CASSQDTPRQGGYTF.

V is TRBV13 and J is TRBJ2-3; D may be TRBD1 (6 bases). The CDR3 contains 15 residues. V was pared by 6 bases and J by 3 bases, with 16 bases between. Looked up from germline, CDR1 is PRHDT and CDR2 is FYEKMQ (reference sequence). The CDR3 loop is CASSRGSGDTDTQYF. The CDR3, as DNA: TGTGCCAGCAGTAGGGGATCAGGGGATACAGATACGCAGTATTTT.

This clonotype was counted between two and nine times. V usage is TRBV12-3 or TRBV12-4 and J usage is TRBJ2-1, with D possibly matching TRBD1 (6 bases). V lost 4 bases to trimming and J lost 6 bases, with 16 bases between them. This CDR3 has 15 amino acids. This chain's CDR3 is CASSWGHGRVNEQFF. The CDR3 DNA is TGTGCCAGCAGTTGGGGACACGGACGGGTCAATGAGCAGTTCTTC.

The chain joins TRBV4-3 to TRBJ2-3; weak D call: TRBD2 (6 bases). Trimming shortened V by 2 bases and J by 0 bases, and 6 bases separated the two germline ends. Looked up from germline, CDR1 is LGHNA and CDR2 is YSLEER. The CDR3 runs to 14 residues. CDR3 region: CASSQLASTDTQYF. The DNA of the CDR3 is TGCGCCAGCAGCCAACTAGCGAGCACAGATACGCAGTATTTT.

In its sample, this clonotype was seen a few times. The rearrangement uses TRBV7-2 and TRBJ2-7, with D perhaps matching TRBD2 (5 bases). Trimming took off 2 bases at V and 2 bases at J, with 16 bases between the two ends. The germline gives CDR1 SGHTA, CDR2 FQGNSA. CDR3 length: 16 residues. CDR3 DNA: TGTGCCAGCAGCTTAATAGGGCGGGCGGAAACCTACGAGCAGTACTTC. It specifies CASSLIGRAETYEQYF.

This sequence joins TRBV20-1 and TRBJ1-2; the D is unclear. The CDR3 runs to 12 residues. Germline V gene lookup returns CDR1 DFQATT and CDR2 SNEGSKA (reference sequence). Trimming cost V 3 bases and J 8 bases, with 13 bases left between them. The CDR3 DNA is TGCAGTGCTAGCGACTGGATTGGGGGCTACACCTTC. Protein product: CSASDWIGGYTF.

J is TRBJ2-2 and V is TRBV3-1, with unresolved D. Trimming removed 4 bases from V and 5 bases from J, with 11 bases in between. This CDR3 has 14 residues. In germline, CDR1 is LGHDT, CDR2 YNNKEL (reference sequence). The CDR3 loop is CASSRDPRTGELFF. The CDR3 bases are TGTGCCAGCAGCCGGGATCCCAGGACCGGGGAGCTGTTTTTT.

The chain is built from TRBV20-1 and TRBJ2-1, with D possibly being TRBD1 (6 bases). This CDR3 comprises 14 residues. Germline CDR1 reads DFQATT; CDR2 reads SNEGSKA (reference sequence). Trimming pared 4 bases from V and 4 bases from J, leaving 14 bases between. In DNA form, the CDR3 reads TGCAGTGCTACAGGGCAGGACAGATACAATGAGCAGTTCTTC. Translating it yields CSATGQDRYNEQFF.

This clonotype was seen a few times. The chain carries TRBV20-1 and TRBJ2-3; D is ambiguous. Trimming shortened V by 0 bases and J by 3 bases, and 7 bases separated the two germline ends. CDR1 and CDR2 from the germline V gene are DFQATT and SNEGSKA (reference sequence). CDR3 length equals 13 residues. The CDR3 is CSARDGRTDTQYF. In DNA form, the CDR3 reads TGCAGTGCTAGAGATGGCCGGACAGATACGCAGTATTTT.

V and J are TRBV7-2 and TRBJ2-5; either TRBD1 or TRBD2 may supply D (6 bases each). The CDR3 covers 15 residues. Germline assignment: CDR1 SGHTA and CDR2 FQGNSA. The V end was cut by 5 bases, the J end by 5 bases, with 18 bases between. CDR3 loop: CASSRLLGGRETQYF. DNA for the CDR3: TGTGCCAGCAGCCGGCTTCTGGGGGGCCGGGAGACCCAGTACTTC.

This clonotype was seen a few times. V is TRBV12-3 or TRBV12-4 and J is TRBJ2-4; TRBD2 might be the D (5 bases). Trimming stripped 7 bases from V and 2 bases from J, with 15 bases between. This CDR3 is built from 15 residues. The CDR3 DNA reads as TGTGCCAGCACTCTCCTATCGGGGTCCAAAAACATTCAGTACTTC. As protein: CASTLLSGSKNIQYF.

This clonotype showed up just a few times. The chain carries TRBV20-1 and TRBJ1-2; tentatively, D is TRBD1 (5 bases). Trimming took off 4 bases at V and 10 bases at J, with 16 bases between the two ends. The CDR3 length is 12 residues. CDR1 is DFQATT and CDR2 is SNEGSKA in the germline V gene (reference sequence). CDR3 in amino acids: CSAMDTKAAYTF. The CDR3, as DNA: TGCAGTGCTATGGACACGAAGGCAGCCTACACCTTC.

This clonotype has just a few counts. The chain employs TRBV10-3 and TRBJ2-7, with a weak D call TRBD2 (6 bases). Germline CDR1 is ENHRY and CDR2 is SYGVKD. Trimming shortened V by 10 bases and J by 1 base, and 14 bases separated the two germline ends. The CDR3 length is 13 residues. This CDR3 is CATYVGGSYEQYF. For the CDR3, the DNA is TGTGCCACCTATGTGGGAGGATCCTACGAGCAGTACTTC.

This clonotype was counted only a few times. The J gene is TRBJ1-2, the V gene TRBV7-2; tentative D call: TRBD1 (5 bases). The CDR3 extends over 13 amino acids. The germline V gene has CDR1 SGHTA and CDR2 FQGNSA. V gave up 3 bases and J gave up 9 bases, with 14 bases separating them. Here the CDR3 reads CASSFPGGFRYTF. The CDR3 DNA reads TGTGCCAGCAGCTTCCCCGGGGGGTTCCGCTACACCTTC. Full variable domain (remainder filled in from reference TRBV7-2 and TRBJ1-2): GAGVSQSPSNKVTEKGKDVELRCDPISGHTALYWYRQSLGQGLEFLIYFQGNSAPDKSGLPSDRFSAERTGGSVSTLTIQRTQQEDSAVYLCASSFPGGFRYTFGSGTRLTVV.

Notes on this clonotype: A much larger clone differs by one base, so this may be a read error. The gene calls are TRBV20-1 and TRBJ2-1; TRBD2 matches at 10 bases. The CDR3 loop spans 16 amino acids. The J segment lost 10 bases and the V segment lost 0 bases, leaving 12 bases of the junction unmatched. Germline V gene data show CDR1 as DFQATT and CDR2 as SNEGSKA (reference sequence). Written as DNA, the CDR3 is TGCAGTGCTAGAGATAGGGGAAAGACTAGCGGGTACGAGCAGTTCTTC. Translation: CSARDRGKTSGYEQFF.

J is TRBJ1-2 and V is TRBV7-2; D might be TRBD1 (6 bases). CDR1 and CDR2 from the germline V gene are SGHTA and FQGNSA. V was clipped by 1 base and J by 8 bases, with 17 bases between them. The CDR3 runs to 15 residues. CDR3 region: CASSLDTGKGRGYTF. The CDR3 DNA reads as TGTGCCAGCAGCTTAGACACAGGGAAGGGGCGAGGCTACACCTTC.

The rearrangement links TRBV4-3 to TRBJ2-7; D may be TRBD1 (5 bases). Looked up from germline, CDR1 is LGHNA and CDR2 is YSLEER. Trimming removed 4 bases at V and 2 bases at J, with 15 bases between. The CDR3 spans 15 residues. For the CDR3, the DNA is TGCGCCAGCAGCCCCCATCTCGACAGAACCTACGAGCAGTACTTC. It yields the protein CASSPHLDRTYEQYF.